This T cell receptor (beta chain) derives from a study of metastatic and nonmetastatic thyroid tumors. For the study at large: Across peripheral blood and tumor or nodule tissue samples taken from malignant and benign thyroid patients, the repertoires were compared with one another.

TCRdb re-processed the PCR reads through MiXCR. The sample contains 11,000 to 15,000 clones, approximately 3.8% of which appear only once. Thyroid surgery was preceded by no treatment in any patient. This CDR3 has 12 residues. The V gene's germline CDR1 is MDHEN and CDR2 SYDVKM. V was cut by 8 bases and J by 3 bases, with 11 bases left in between. This clone has only a few counts. Its antigen is currently unknown. Study observations and caveats: In blood and tumor, TCR beta diversity was reportedly significantly higher in malignant thyroid tumors than in benign nodules.

The sequence was collected from a female donor with papillary thyroid cancer or a benign thyroid nodule (not recorded which). Some clones in this sample may be carry-over from other donors' samples. The V gene is TRBV28, the J gene TRBJ2-7; D uncertain. The specimen was tumor tissue. CDR3 DNA sequence: TGTGCCAGCGAGTCGACTCACTACGAGCAGTACTTC. Translating it yields CASESTHYEQYF.